Shown below are 21 T cell receptor beta chains from a single sample sequenced in a study of OX40 agonist ivuxolimab in advanced cancers. Some clones are missing from TCRdb's copy, which holds only in-frame ones; the method was immunoSEQ multiplex PCR. The profile shows some 100,000 clones, 85% to 90% of them singletons. Sequencing used CD4+ or CD8+ T cells sorted from blood, obtained in a trial of the OX40 agonist ivuxolimab. The receptors here all came from an adult with an advanced solid tumor such as melanoma, head and neck, liver or kidney cancer.

The chain joins TRBV7-9 to TRBJ2-3; D may be TRBD2 (5 bases). The CDR3 totals 14 residues. V was pared by 5 bases and J by 7 bases, with 16 bases between. Germline V gene lookup returns CDR1 SEHNR and CDR2 FQNEAQ (reference sequence). CDR3 protein: CASSLRTGINTQYF. CDR3 nucleotide sequence: TGTGCCAGCAGCCTACGGACGGGAATCAATACGCAGTATTTT.

The rearrangement joins TRBV6-1 to TRBJ2-5; TRBD2 is a possible D gene (6 bases). The ends were cut back, 6 bases at V and 2 bases at J, with 16 bases in the middle. Germline V CDR1 and CDR2: MNHNS, SASEGT. The CDR3 covers 15 residues. CDR3 loop: CASSETRDLQETQYF. The CDR3, as DNA: TGTGCCAGCAGCGAGACCCGGGACTTACAAGAGACCCAGTACTTC.

The V gene is TRBV28, the J gene TRBJ2-7; perhaps TRBD2 as D (5 bases). CDR3 length equals 11 residues. The germline V gene has CDR1 MDHEN and CDR2 SYDVKM. V lost 5 bases to trimming and J lost 3 bases, with 5 bases between them. The CDR3, as DNA: TGTGCCAGCAGTGGAGGCTACGAGCAGTACTTC. Translated: CASSGGYEQYF.

The CDR3 spells CASSDRVNTEAFF. The DNA for the CDR3 is TGTGCCAGCAGCGACAGGGTAAACACTGAAGCTTTCTTT. The chain has TRBV11-2 and TRBJ1-1; TRBD1 agrees at 7 bases. The CDR3 runs to 13 residues. Losses at the gene ends were 5 bases for V and 2 bases for J; bases not matched to a gene: 2. The germline V gene has CDR1 SGHAT and CDR2 FQNNGV.

The chain's CDR3 is CASSLYYGEQFF. The CDR3 DNA is TGTGCCAGCAGCCTATACTATGGTGAGCAGTTCTTC. This chain links TRBV7-9 with TRBJ2-1; D not certain. V was pared by 5 bases and J by 9 bases, with 11 bases between. The CDR3 loop spans 12 amino acids. Germline values: CDR1 SEHNR, CDR2 FQNEAQ (reference sequence).

This chain links TRBV4-1 with TRBJ2-7; TRBD2 matches 9 bases. Germline V gene data show CDR1 as MGHRA and CDR2 as YSYEKL. The CDR3 consists of 16 residues. With 0 bases clipped from V and 7 bases from J, the junction kept 10 bases outside the gene matches. CDR3: CASSQEPGLALGEQYF. CDR3 bases: TGCGCCAGCAGCCAAGAACCGGGACTAGCTCTTGGGGAGCAGTACTTC.

The chain is built from TRBV9 and TRBJ2-1, with 8 bases matching TRBD2. V lost 0 bases to trimming and J lost 4 bases; unmatched junction nucleotides: 6. This CDR3 is built from 16 residues. The germline gives CDR1 SGDLS, CDR2 YYNGEE. The CDR3 nucleotides are TGTGCCAGCAGCGTAGAGGGGACTAGAGCGTACAATGAGCAGTTCTTC. Its translation: CASSVEGTRAYNEQFF.

The chain recombines TRBV9 with TRBJ1-1; 8 bases are a match to TRBD1. The trim removed 3 bases at V and 5 bases at J, leaving 9 bases unmatched. The CDR3 covers 15 residues. The germline gives CDR1 SGDLS, CDR2 YYNGEE. CDR3 nucleotides: TGTGCCAGCAGCGCCGCCGGACAGGGTTTTACTGAAGCTTTCTTT. This gives the protein CASSAAGQGFTEAFF.

The count of this clone is one. The V call is TRBV2, the J call TRBJ2-1; no definite D call. This CDR3 contains 11 residues. Germline V gives CDR1 SNHLY, CDR2 FYNNEI. Trimming stripped 6 bases from V and 7 bases from J, with 7 bases between. The CDR3 DNA reads as TGTGCCAGCAGGGGTCCTAATGAGCAGTTCTTC. Its translation: CASRGPNEQFF.

The genes are TRBV2 and TRBJ2-1; 14 bases are shared with TRBD2. Germline lookup yields CDR1 SNHLY and CDR2 FYNNEI. V shed 8 bases, J shed 5 bases, and the junction held 11 bases outside the gene matches. The CDR3 length is 17 residues. CDR3 amino acids: CASWGGTSGSGHNEQFF. CDR3 DNA sequence: TGTGCCAGCTGGGGGGGGACTAGCGGGAGTGGGCACAATGAGCAGTTCTTC.

The V call is TRBV10-3, the J call TRBJ2-2; D is ambiguous. V shed 6 bases and J shed 7 bases, with 9 bases lying between them. The germline CDR1 and CDR2 sequences are ENHRY and SYGVKD. This CDR3 contains 12 residues. DNA of the CDR3: TGTGCCATCAGCCACTCTGGCGGGGAGCTGTTTTTT. This sequence encodes CAISHSGGELFF.

This chain connects TRBV7-5 to TRBJ1-5; TRBD1 is taken as the D call from the table, unchecked against the DNA. TRBV7-5 constitutes a pseudogene. The CDR3 runs 14 residues. Here the CDR3 DNA reads TGTGCCAGAAGCCTAGGACAGGGGCAACAGCCCCAGCATTTT. This gives the protein CARSLGQGQQPQHF.

The chain couples TRBV5-1 to TRBJ1-1, with 7 bases aligning to TRBD1. The V and J ends lost 1 base and 10 bases, in that order; junction bases with no gene match: 7. Germline-derived CDR1 and CDR2 are SGHRS and YFSETQ. The CDR3 covers 13 residues. CDR3 in amino acids: CASSLNTGEGAFF. The DNA for the CDR3 is TGCGCCAGCAGCTTGAACACAGGGGAGGGAGCTTTCTTT.

The CDR3 DNA reads as TGTGCCAGCCACTCAGGGCTGAACACTGAAGCTTTCTTT. It is translated as CASHSGLNTEAFF. The chain couples TRBV5-4 to TRBJ1-1; tentatively, D is TRBD1 (5 bases). Germline V gene data show CDR1 as SGHNT and CDR2 as YYREEE (reference sequence). V dropped 7 bases and J dropped 0 bases, with 10 bases sitting between them. CDR3 length equals 13 residues.

The chain has TRBV18 and TRBJ2-2, with D maybe TRBD2 (5 bases). Looked up from germline, CDR1 is KGHSH and CDR2 is LQKENI. Trimming left V 2 bases short and J 4 bases short, with 14 bases between. The CDR3 has 16 residues. The CDR3 is CASSPDTGVGTGELFF. The DNA of the CDR3 is TGTGCCAGCTCACCAGACACCGGGGTAGGCACCGGGGAGCTGTTTTTT.

Only a few counts were recorded for this clone. CDR3 loop: CASRLGSTNEQFF. In DNA form, the CDR3 reads TGTGCAAGTCGCTTAGGGAGCACGAATGAGCAGTTCTTC. V is TRBV12-2 and J is TRBJ2-1; TRBD2, the table's D call, was not compared with the DNA. TRBV12-2 constitutes a pseudogene. This CDR3 is 13 amino acids long.

The rearrangement uses TRBV28 and TRBJ1-5; perhaps TRBD1 as D (6 bases). Trimming shortened V by 10 bases and J by 0 bases, and 13 bases separated the two germline ends. Germline V gives CDR1 MDHEN, CDR2 SYDVKM. The CDR3 totals 14 residues. The CDR3 DNA sequence: TGTGCCACCCGACAGGAGTATAGCAATCAGCCCCAGCATTTT. Translating gives CATRQEYSNQPQHF.

The chain employs TRBV27 and TRBJ2-7; 10 bases are a match to TRBD1. The germline V gene has CDR1 MNHEY and CDR2 SMNVEV (reference sequence). CDR3 length: 16 amino acids. The J segment lost 3 bases and the V segment lost 5 bases, leaving 10 bases of the junction unmatched. DNA of the CDR3: TGTGCCAGCAGTCGCGGACAGGGGGGAACCTTCTACGAGCAGTACTTC. Translation: CASSRGQGGTFYEQYF.

The V call is TRBV4-2, the J call TRBJ2-2; D gene ambiguous. There are 15 residues in the CDR3. Trimming took off 4 bases at V and 1 base at J, with 10 bases between the two ends. Germline CDR1 and CDR2: LGHNA and YNFKEQ. CDR3 sequence: CASSPTVENTGELFF. CDR3 sequence (DNA): TGTGCCAGCAGCCCAACGGTGGAGAACACCGGGGAGCTGTTTTTT.

Regarding this clone: A read error may account for a junction end that differs from germline. The CDR3 here is CASSTGTVDTGELFF. DNA for the CDR3: TGTGCTAGCAGCACCGGGACAGTAGACACCGGGGAGCTGTTTTTT. The chain couples TRBV7-7 to TRBJ2-2; 7 nucleotides match TRBD1. The CDR3 extends over 15 amino acids. The germline gives CDR1 SSHAT, CDR2 FNYEAQ (reference sequence).

The rearrangement links TRBV5-4 to TRBJ2-1; 13 bases agree with TRBD2. Germline CDR1 reads SGHNT; CDR2 reads YYREEE (reference sequence). This CDR3 is built from 16 residues. V lost 4 bases, J lost 2 bases, and 3 bases stayed unmatched. Here the CDR3 reads CASSGGTSGTYNEQFF. The CDR3 DNA sequence: TGTGCCAGCAGCGGCGGGACTAGCGGGACCTACAATGAGCAGTTCTTC.